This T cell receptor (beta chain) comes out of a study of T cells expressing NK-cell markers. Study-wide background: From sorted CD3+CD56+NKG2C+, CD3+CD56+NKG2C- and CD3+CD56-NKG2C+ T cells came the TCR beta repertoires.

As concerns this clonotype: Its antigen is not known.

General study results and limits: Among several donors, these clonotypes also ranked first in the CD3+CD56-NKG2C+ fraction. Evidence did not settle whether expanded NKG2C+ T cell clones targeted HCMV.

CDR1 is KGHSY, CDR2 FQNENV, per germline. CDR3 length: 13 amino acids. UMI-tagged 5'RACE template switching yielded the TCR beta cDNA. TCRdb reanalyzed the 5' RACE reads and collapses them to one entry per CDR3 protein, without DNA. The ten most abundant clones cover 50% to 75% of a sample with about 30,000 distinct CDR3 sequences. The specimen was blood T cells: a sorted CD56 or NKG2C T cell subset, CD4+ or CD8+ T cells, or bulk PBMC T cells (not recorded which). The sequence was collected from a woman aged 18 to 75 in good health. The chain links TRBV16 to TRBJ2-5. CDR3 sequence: CASSQSMRETQYF.